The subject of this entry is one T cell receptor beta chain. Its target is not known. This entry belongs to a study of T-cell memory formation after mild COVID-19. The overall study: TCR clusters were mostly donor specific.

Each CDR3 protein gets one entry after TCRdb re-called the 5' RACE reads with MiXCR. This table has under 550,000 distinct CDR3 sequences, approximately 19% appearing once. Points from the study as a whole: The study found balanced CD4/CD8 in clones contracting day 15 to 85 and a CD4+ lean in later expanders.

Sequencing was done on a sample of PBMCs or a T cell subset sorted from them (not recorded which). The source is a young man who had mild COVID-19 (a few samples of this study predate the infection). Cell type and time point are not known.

CDR3 residues: CASSFSDSYTF. Here the CDR3 DNA reads TGCGCCAGCAGCTTCTCTGACAGCTACACCTTC. This chain links TRBV5-1 with TRBJ1-2; D is ambiguous. Deletions cut 2 bases from V and 9 bases from J, with 8 bases between. CDR1 and CDR2 from the germline V gene are SGHRS and YFSETQ. The CDR3 is 11 residues long.